Following are 18 T cell receptor beta chains from one sample sequenced in a study of T-cell memory formation after mild COVID-19. TCRdb analysed the 5' RACE reads with MiXCR anew, one entry per CDR3 protein. Of around 100,000 distinct CDR3 sequences listed, about a fifth were seen once; the top ten hold under 50%. Sequenced input: PBMCs or a T cell subset sorted from them (not recorded which). The receptors here all came from a man aged 18-30 years who had mild COVID-19 (a few samples of this study predate the infection). Cell type and time point are not known.

This clonotype came up a few times. The chain couples TRBV7-2 to TRBJ1-1; possible D gene TRBD1, 6 bases. The CDR3 loop spans 11 amino acids. CDR1 SGHTA and CDR2 FQGNSA come from the germline V gene. Trimming removed 6 bases from V and 10 bases from J, with 12 bases in between. This CDR3 is CASRSAQGAFF. The CDR3 DNA sequence: TGTGCCAGCAGATCGGCACAGGGAGCTTTCTTT.

The chain has TRBV28 and TRBJ2-7, with D maybe TRBD1 (5 bases). V was trimmed by 4 bases and J by 5 bases, leaving 12 bases between them. Germline values: CDR1 MDHEN, CDR2 SYDVKM. The CDR3 is 13 residues long. Written as DNA, the CDR3 is TGTGCCAGCAGTTGGGGCAGGGCGGACGAGCAGTACGTC. It specifies CASSWGRADEQYV.

This chain joins TRBV9 and TRBJ2-5; D is unclear. This CDR3 region has 15 residues. Germline loops: CDR1 SGDLS, CDR2 YYNGEE. With 4 bases removed from V and 4 bases from J, the gap between germline ends came to 17 bases. Here the CDR3 reads CASSLRTSLGETQYF. The CDR3 DNA sequence: TGTGCCAGCAGCCTTCGGACCAGCCTGGGAGAGACCCAGTACTTC.

This clonotype was recorded a few times. The chain uses TRBV7-8 and TRBJ1-1; the D is unclear. From germline, CDR1 is SGHVS and CDR2 FQNEAQ. The CDR3 is 13 residues long. Deletions cut 4 bases from V and 1 base from J, with 7 bases between. The CDR3 nucleotides are TGTGCCAGCAGCTCGGCAGGGAACACTGAAGCTTTCTTT. Protein sequence: CASSSAGNTEAFF. The variable domain in full, with the rest retrieved from reference TRBV7-8 and TRBJ1-1, is GAGVSQSPRYKVAKRGQDVALRCDPISGHVSLFWYQQALGQGPEFLTYFQNEAQLDKSGLPSDRFFAERPEGSVSTLKIQRTQQEDSAVYLCASSSAGNTEAFFGQGTRLTVV.

The J gene is TRBJ2-2, the V gene TRBV29-1; 7 nucleotides agree with TRBD1. Germline CDR1 reads SQVTM; CDR2 reads ANQGSEA. The J segment lost 2 bases and the V segment lost 7 bases, leaving 7 bases of the junction unmatched. The CDR3 is 14 residues long. The CDR3 sequence: CSGKGQPNTGELFF. The CDR3 DNA follows: TGCAGCGGCAAGGGACAGCCAAACACCGGGGAGCTGTTTTTT.

This clonotype has just a few counts. The chain links TRBV12-3 or TRBV12-4 to TRBJ2-7; tentatively, D is TRBD1 or TRBD2 (5 bases each). The length of the CDR3 is 12 residues. Trimming pared 8 bases from V and 3 bases from J, leaving 11 bases between. The DNA of the CDR3 is TGTGCCAGCGCGACAGCGGACTACGAGCAGTACTTC. This translates into CASATADYEQYF.

This clonotype has just a few counts. The chain has TRBV12-3 or TRBV12-4 and TRBJ2-2; the match to TRBD1 covers 7 bases. The length of the CDR3 is 15 residues. V was pared by 7 bases and J by 1 base, with 6 bases of the junction left unmatched. CDR3 DNA sequence: TGTGCCAGCACCCCGACAGGGTTGAACACCGGGGAGCTGTTTTTT. It is translated as CASTPTGLNTGELFF.

This rearrangement joins TRBV7-9 to TRBJ2-1; 8 positions agree with TRBD2. The CDR3 totals 14 residues. Per germline, CDR1 SEHNR and CDR2 FQNEAQ (reference sequence). Unmatched junction bases numbered 10, after V lost 8 bases and J lost 7 bases. CDR3 nucleotide sequence: TGTGCCAGCTTGCCCCCGGGGGGGTATAATGAGCAGTTCTTC. It specifies CASLPPGGYNEQFF. The entire variable domain, with the rest obtained from reference TRBV7-9 and TRBJ2-1, is as follows: DTGVSQNPRHKITKRGQNVTFRCDPISEHNRLYWYRQTLGQGPEFLTYFQNEAQLEKSRLLSDRFSAERPKGSFSTLEIQRTEQGDSAMYLCASLPPGGYNEQFFGPGTRLTVL.

This clonotype was seen only a few times. The chain joins TRBV14 to TRBJ2-7, with D tentatively TRBD1 (5 bases). The CDR3 has 15 residues. Germline V gives CDR1 SGHDN, CDR2 FVKESK. Deletions cut 0 bases from V and 4 bases from J, with 13 bases between. CDR3 in DNA: TGTGCCAGCAGCCAAGATTTGGCAGGGCCGTACGAGCAGTACTTC. Its translation: CASSQDLAGPYEQYF.

The gene calls are TRBV5-1 and TRBJ2-2, with 9 bases lining up with TRBD1. Germline V gene sequence: CDR1 SGHRS, CDR2 YFSETQ. The V and J ends lost 2 bases and 4 bases, in that order; junction bases with no gene match: 3. CDR3 size: 15 residues. CDR3 bases: TGCGCCAGCAGCTTCTCGACAGGGGGCACCGGGGAGCTGTTTTTT. This gives the protein CASSFSTGGTGELFF.

The gene calls are TRBV7-3 and TRBJ2-1, with D perhaps TRBD1 (7 bases). The V gene's germline CDR1 is SGHTA and CDR2 FQGTGA. V was pared by 5 bases and J by 10 bases, with 15 bases between. The CDR3 totals 13 residues. CDR3 region: CASSPAGGQEQFF. The CDR3 DNA follows: TGTGCCAGCAGCCCGGCAGGGGGGCAGGAGCAGTTCTTC.

This clonotype has a handful of counts. This chain joins TRBV7-9 and TRBJ1-2; the D is unclear. CDR1 is SEHNR and CDR2 is FQNEAQ in the germline V gene (reference sequence). The CDR3 totals 17 residues. Trimming cost V 3 bases and J 0 bases, with 17 bases left between them. In DNA, the CDR3 is TGTGCCAGCAGCTTGGTCGGGCGGGCGGCTACTAACTATGGCTACACCTTC. It specifies CASSLVGRAATNYGYTF.

This clonotype was seen a few times. V gene TRBV7-8 combines with J gene TRBJ2-7; weak D call: TRBD1 (6 bases). Trimming removed 3 bases from V and 2 bases from J, with 8 bases in between. This CDR3 is built from 13 residues. Germline values: CDR1 SGHVS, CDR2 FQNEAQ. The CDR3 protein is CASSFRDTYEQYF. The CDR3, as DNA: TGTGCCAGCAGCTTCCGGGACACCTACGAGCAGTACTTC.

Only a few counts were recorded for this clonotype. The rearrangement uses TRBV29-1 and TRBJ2-5; D perhaps matches TRBD2 (6 bases). The CDR3 contains 14 residues. V was clipped by 3 bases and J by 1 base, with 12 bases between them. CDR1 is SQVTM, CDR2 ANQGSEA, per germline. The DNA for the CDR3 is TGCAGCGTTGATACCGGGAGTCTCCAAGAGACCCAGTACTTC. It translates to CSVDTGSLQETQYF.

This clonotype showed up many times. V usage is TRBV15 and J usage is TRBJ2-7; D is possibly TRBD1 (5 bases). The V end was cut by 1 base, the J end by 4 bases, with 8 bases between. This CDR3 is 13 amino acids long. Germline V gene data show CDR1 as LNHNV and CDR2 as YYDKDF (reference sequence). For the CDR3, the DNA is TGTGCCACCAGCAGAGCCCCAGGGTACGAGCAGTACGTC. The encoded protein is CATSRAPGYEQYV.

The gene calls are TRBV20-1 and TRBJ1-5; D is unresolved. V was shortened by 5 bases and J by 5 bases, with 19 bases between the two germline ends. Germline V gene sequence: CDR1 DFQATT, CDR2 SNEGSKA (reference sequence). The CDR3 loop spans 15 amino acids. The CDR3 nucleotides are TGCAGTGCTCGGGTCCCCGCAGGCCTCTATCAGCCCCAGCATTTT. It translates to CSARVPAGLYQPQHF.

The gene calls are TRBV7-2 and TRBJ2-3; no clear D. The V gene lost 0 bases and the J gene lost 3 bases, with 10 bases spanning the gap. The CDR3 covers 15 residues. Germline assignment: CDR1 SGHTA and CDR2 FQGNSA. CDR3 loop: CASSLAPSPTDTQYF. For the CDR3, the DNA is TGTGCCAGCAGCTTAGCCCCCTCGCCGACAGATACGCAGTATTTT.

The chain has TRBV12-3 or TRBV12-4 and TRBJ2-3; 8 bases map to TRBD2. V lost 5 bases and J lost 4; bases outside the gene matches: 5. The CDR3 loop spans 14 amino acids. For the CDR3, the DNA is TGTGCCAGCAGTCCCGGACTAGCCCCAGATACGCAGTATTTT. Protein sequence: CASSPGLAPDTQYF.